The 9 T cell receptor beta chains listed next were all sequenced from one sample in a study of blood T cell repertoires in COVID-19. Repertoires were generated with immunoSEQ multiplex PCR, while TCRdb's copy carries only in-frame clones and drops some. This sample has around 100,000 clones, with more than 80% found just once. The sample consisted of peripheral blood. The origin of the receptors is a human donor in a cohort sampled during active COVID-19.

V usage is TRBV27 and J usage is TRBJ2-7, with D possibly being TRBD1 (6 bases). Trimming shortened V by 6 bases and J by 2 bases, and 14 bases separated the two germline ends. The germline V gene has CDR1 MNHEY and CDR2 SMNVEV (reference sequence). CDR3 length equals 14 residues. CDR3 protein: CASRRTDSPYEQYF. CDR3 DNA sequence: TGTGCCAGCAGGAGGACGGACAGTCCCTACGAGCAGTACTTC.

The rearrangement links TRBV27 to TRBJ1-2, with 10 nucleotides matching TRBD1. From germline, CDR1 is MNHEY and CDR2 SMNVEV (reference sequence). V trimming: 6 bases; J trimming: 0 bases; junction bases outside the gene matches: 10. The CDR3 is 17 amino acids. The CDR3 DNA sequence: TGTGCCAGCAGCCGCACCGGGACAGGGGTTACTAACTATGGCTACACCTTC. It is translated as CASSRTGTGVTNYGYTF.

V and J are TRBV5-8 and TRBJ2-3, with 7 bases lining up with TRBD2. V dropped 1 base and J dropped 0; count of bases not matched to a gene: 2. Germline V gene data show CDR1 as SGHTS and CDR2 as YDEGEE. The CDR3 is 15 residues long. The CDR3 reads CASSLSGESTDTQYF. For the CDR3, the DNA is TGTGCCAGCAGCTTGAGCGGGGAAAGCACAGATACGCAGTATTTT.

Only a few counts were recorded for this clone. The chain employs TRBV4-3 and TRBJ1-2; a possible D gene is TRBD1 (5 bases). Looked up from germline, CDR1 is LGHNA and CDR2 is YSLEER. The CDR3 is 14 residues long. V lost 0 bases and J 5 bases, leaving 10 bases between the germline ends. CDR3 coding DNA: TGCGCCAGCAGCCAAGAAGGGACTCTTTATGGCTACACCTTC. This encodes CASSQEGTLYGYTF.

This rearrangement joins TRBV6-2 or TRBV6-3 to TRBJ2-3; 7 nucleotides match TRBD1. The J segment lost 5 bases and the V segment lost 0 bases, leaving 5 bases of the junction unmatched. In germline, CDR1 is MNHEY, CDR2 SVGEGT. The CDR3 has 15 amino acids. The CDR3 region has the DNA TGTGCCAGCAGTTACTCTAGGGGGCAAGGAGATACGCAGTATTTT. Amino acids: CASSYSRGQGDTQYF.

CDR3 protein: CASSSRTTYQPQHF. CDR3 bases: TGTGCCAGCAGTTCCCGGACAACTTATCAGCCCCAGCATTTT. The V gene is TRBV28, the J gene TRBJ1-5; maybe TRBD1 (5 bases). CDR1 is MDHEN and CDR2 is SYDVKM in the germline V gene. V was cut by 4 bases and J by 5 bases, with 12 bases left in between. This CDR3 is 14 amino acids long.

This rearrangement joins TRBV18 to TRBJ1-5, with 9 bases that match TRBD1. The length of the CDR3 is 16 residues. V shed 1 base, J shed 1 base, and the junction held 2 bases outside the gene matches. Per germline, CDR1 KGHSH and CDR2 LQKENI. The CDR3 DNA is TGTGCCAGCTCACCACTAGACAGGGGGAGCAATCAGCCCCAGCATTTT. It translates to CASSPLDRGSNQPQHF.

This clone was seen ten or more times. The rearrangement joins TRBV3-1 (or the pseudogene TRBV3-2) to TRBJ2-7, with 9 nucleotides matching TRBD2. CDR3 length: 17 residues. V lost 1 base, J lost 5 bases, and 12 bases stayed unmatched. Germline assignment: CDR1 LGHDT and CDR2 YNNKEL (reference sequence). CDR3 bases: TGTGCCAGCAGCCAAGGGCTAGCGGGGCCCTTTTCCCACGAGCAGTACTTC. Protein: CASSQGLAGPFSHEQYF.

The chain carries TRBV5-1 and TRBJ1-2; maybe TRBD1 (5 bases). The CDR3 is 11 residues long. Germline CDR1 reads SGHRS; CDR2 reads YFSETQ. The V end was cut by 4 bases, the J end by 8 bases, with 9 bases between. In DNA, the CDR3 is TGCGCCAGCAGCATGACAGAGGGCTACACCTTC. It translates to CASSMTEGYTF. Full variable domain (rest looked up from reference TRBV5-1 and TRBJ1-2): KAGVTQTPRYLIKTRGQQVTLSCSPISGHRSVSWYQQTPGQGLQFLFEYFSETQRNKGNFPGRFSGRQFSNSRSEMNVSTLELGDSALYLCASSMTEGYTFGSGTRLTVV.